These T cell receptor beta chains were read from a single sample in a study of control samples from healthy donors and cancer patients. Data came from immunoSEQ multiplex PCR; TCRdb stores just in-frame clones and leaves some out. The sample has 120,000 or so clones, approximately 87% seen once. The specimen sequenced was PBMCs. The receptors derive from a woman aged 60-75 years with lung cancer. The CDR3 runs from the conserved cysteine through the conserved F or W. Each record gives: D gene, V gene, J gene, clone size, CDR3 DNA, CDR3 protein. The D gene is left open where the match is weak. Clone size is not always given. Where it is, it says once, few, many or a class for expanded clones.

NA	TRBV27	TRBJ1-6	NA	TGTGCCAGCAGTTTATCCCGCAGAAATTCACCCCTCCACTTT	CASSLSRRNSPLHF
NA	TRBV29-1	TRBJ1-5	NA	TGCAGCGTCTGCGAGAATCAGGGGAGTCAGCCCCAGCATTTT	CSVCENQGSQPQHF
TRBD1	TRBV9	TRBJ1-1	NA	TGTGCCAGCAGCTTGGGACAGACGAACACTGAAGCTTTCTTT	CASSLGQTNTEAFF
NA	TRBV12-3/TRBV12-4	TRBJ2-2	NA	TGTGCCAGCAGTTTAGGCCGGGAGCTGTTTTTT	CASSLGRELFF
TRBD2	TRBV10-3	TRBJ2-3	NA	TGTGCCATCAGTGAGTCCTCTCTCCTAGCGGGAGAGGATACGCAGTATTTT	CAISESSLLAGEDTQYF
NA	TRBV24-1	TRBJ2-5	NA	TGTGCCACCAGTGATCCCCTCCGAGAGACCCAGTACTTC	CATSDPLRETQYF
TRBD2	TRBV9	TRBJ2-2	NA	TGTGCCAGCAGCTTGGGGACTAGCGGGAAGTCTGGGGAGCTGTTTTTT	CASSLGTSGKSGELFF
NA	TRBV5-4	TRBJ1-2	few	TGTGCCAGCAGCAGGTCACAATCGGACTCATCATATCTTAGGGATGGCTACACCTTC	CASSRSQSDSSYLRDGYTF
NA	TRBV5-4	TRBJ1-2	NA	TGTGCCAGCAGCTTGGCGACAGGAATCTATGGCTACACCTTC	CASSLATGIYGYTF
TRBD2	TRBV7-2	TRBJ2-7	NA	TGTGCCAGCAGCTTAGTGAGCGGGAGTGGGGCCTACGAGCAGTACTTC	CASSLVSGSGAYEQYF
NA	TRBV7-9	TRBJ1-1	NA	TGTGCCAGCAGCTTGGAGGGGTCAAGAGCGGCGAACACTGAAGCTTTCTTT	CASSLEGSRAANTEAFF
TRBD2	TRBV24-1	TRBJ2-7	NA	TGTGCCACATCCCGGGAGGGATCCTACGAGCAGTACTTC	CATSREGSYEQYF
NA	TRBV19	TRBJ1-5	NA	TGTGCCAGTAGTAATACAGGAGTTAGCAATCAGCCCCAGCATTTT	CASSNTGVSNQPQHF
NA	TRBV18	TRBJ1-2	NA	TGTGCCAGCTCACCGAAAGAATTAAGGGGGGCTAACTATGGCTACACCTTC	CASSPKELRGANYGYTF
NA	TRBV30	TRBJ1-2	once	TGTGCCTGGAGTGCGACCCAATTAGGAACCTTC	CAWSATQLGTF
TRBD2	TRBV6-4	TRBJ2-1	NA	TGTGCCAGCAGTGACTCTGGTGGGTCTAGCGGGGCCCTATCTCACGGTGAGCAGTTCTTC	CASSDSGGSSGALSHGEQFF
TRBD2	TRBV28	TRBJ2-7	NA	TGTGCCAGCAGTTTCGTTATAGCTAGCGGGGGGCACTCCTACGAGCAGTACTTC	CASSFVIASGGHSYEQYF
NA	TRBV11-3	TRBJ2-2	NA	TGTGCCAGCAGCTCCCTGGGCGGGAACACCGGGGAGCTGTTTTTT	CASSSLGGNTGELFF
NA	TRBV3-1/TRBV3-2	TRBJ1-3	NA	TGTGCCAGCAGCCTTCTAGGAAACACCATATATTTT	CASSLLGNTIYF
TRBD2	TRBV5-6	TRBJ2-5	NA	TGTGCCAGCCTTGTGGGGGGGGGACCCCAAGAGACCCAGTACTTC	CASLVGGGPQETQYF